The 15 T cell receptor beta chains reported below all come from one sample, sequenced in a study of cytomegalovirus exposure and HLA in healthy donors. PCR involved 60 Vbeta and 13 Jbeta primers. Assay: immunoSEQ multiplex PCR; the TCRdb copy retains only in-frame clones and omits some. The table records 180,000 or so clones, more than 60% of them present only once. Material: PBMCs. These receptors came from a woman aged 40 to 49 in good health and CMV-seropositive.

The V and J genes are TRBV19 and TRBJ2-7, with TRBD1 identical over 7 bases. Germline V gene data show CDR1 as LNHDA and CDR2 as SQIVND (reference sequence). The CDR3 contains 16 residues. Trimming cost V 2 bases and J 5 bases; bases outside gene matches: 12. This CDR3 reads CASSIKGQPPLNEQYF. The CDR3 coding sequence is TGTGCCAGTAGTATAAAGGGACAGCCTCCGTTGAACGAGCAGTACTTC.

The chain joins TRBV21-1 to TRBJ2-7; TRBD2, as called in the table, went unchecked against the DNA. TRBV21-1 is termed a pseudogene. The CDR3 loop spans 15 amino acids. CDR3: CAFRRREPTCDEQYF. The CDR3 nucleotides read TGTGCCTTCCGGAGGAGGGAACCAACTTGTGACGAGCAGTACTTC.

The chain joins TRBV11-3 to TRBJ2-7; a weak D match, TRBD2 (5 bases). Germline-derived CDR1 and CDR2 are SGHNT and YENEEA. V gave up 5 bases and J gave up 3 bases, with 8 bases separating them. The CDR3 runs to 12 residues. The CDR3 sequence: CASSRSGYEQYF. In nucleotides, the CDR3 is TGTGCCAGCAGCCGAAGCGGCTACGAGCAGTACTTC.

The chain couples TRBV5-4 to TRBJ2-2, with 7 nucleotides matching TRBD1. The V segment lost 3 bases and the J segment 2 bases; nucleotides outside the gene matches: 4. The CDR3 consists of 15 residues. Germline V gene lookup returns CDR1 SGHNT and CDR2 YYREEE (reference sequence). The CDR3 sequence: CASSWGTDNTGELFF. CDR3 nucleotide sequence: TGTGCCAGCAGCTGGGGGACAGATAACACCGGGGAGCTGTTTTTT.

This clone came up a few times. The chain links TRBV19 to TRBJ1-4; TRBD1 matches at 7 bases. The CDR3 covers 14 residues. Germline CDR1 is LNHDA and CDR2 is SQIVND (reference sequence). V shed 4 bases, J shed 6 bases, and the junction held 5 bases outside the gene matches. The CDR3 nucleotides are TGTGCCAGTAGTACCGGGACAGCTGATGAAAAACTGTTTTTT. Translating it yields CASSTGTADEKLFF.

The chain is built from TRBV28 and TRBJ2-5; D possibly corresponds to TRBD1 (5 bases). The germline CDR1 and CDR2 sequences are MDHEN and SYDVKM. There are 15 residues in the CDR3. Trimming left V 1 base short and J 4 bases short, with 13 bases between. CDR3 in DNA: TGTGCCAGCAGTTTATTGGGGCCCAGGAGAGAGACCCAGTACTTC. This encodes CASSLLGPRRETQYF.

This chain connects TRBV27 to TRBJ1-4, with D perhaps matching TRBD1 (5 bases). CDR3 length: 13 amino acids. Germline CDR1 is MNHEY and CDR2 is SMNVEV (reference sequence). V lost 6 bases to trimming and J lost 6 bases, with 11 bases between them. CDR3 loop: CASRAWGDEKLFF. The CDR3 DNA follows: TGTGCCAGCAGGGCTTGGGGGGATGAAAAACTGTTTTTT.

The V gene is TRBV28, the J gene TRBJ2-1, with D perhaps matching TRBD1 (6 bases). CDR1 is MDHEN and CDR2 is SYDVKM in the germline V gene. V lost 6 bases to trimming and J lost 9 bases, with 27 bases between them. The CDR3 is 17 amino acids. CDR3 in DNA: TGTGCCAGCAGGCGAAAACTAGGGGCGATCCTACAGGGTGAGCAGTTCTTC. This encodes CASRRKLGAILQGEQFF. Looking up the rest from reference TRBV28 and TRBJ2-1 gives the full variable domain: DVKVTQSSRYLVKRTGEKVFLECVQDMDHENMFWYRQDPGLGLRLIYFSYDVKMKEKGDIPEGYSVSREKKERFSLILESASTNQTSMYLCASRRKLGAILQGEQFFGPGTRLTVL.

The chain recombines TRBV9 with TRBJ2-1; the match to TRBD2 covers 11 bases. The CDR3 is 16 residues long. V lost 0 bases to trimming and J lost 6 bases; unmatched junction nucleotides: 5. Germline CDR1 reads SGDLS; CDR2 reads YYNGEE. CDR3 amino acids: CASSVGSSGRFNEQFF. CDR3 nucleotides: TGTGCCAGCAGCGTAGGATCTAGCGGGAGGTTCAATGAGCAGTTCTTC.

The V and J genes are TRBV18 and TRBJ2-1, with TRBD2 matching 10 bases. Germline values: CDR1 KGHSH, CDR2 LQKENI. The V gene end was trimmed by 3 bases and the J gene end by 7 bases; junction bases not matched to a gene: 9. This CDR3 contains 16 residues. Written as DNA, the CDR3 is TGTGCCAGCTCACCTTATACTAGCGGGAACTCGAATGAGCAGTTCTTC. Protein: CASSPYTSGNSNEQFF.

This sequence joins TRBV28 and TRBJ1-1; the D is unclear. Germline V gives CDR1 MDHEN, CDR2 SYDVKM. This CDR3 comprises 15 residues. V was clipped by 2 bases and J by 4 bases, with 14 bases between them. As DNA, the CDR3 is TGTGCCAGCAGTTTAGGTCAAGGGCGGGGCACTGAAGCTTTCTTT. Amino acid sequence: CASSLGQGRGTEAFF.

This clone was seen only a few times. The chain employs TRBV7-3 and TRBJ2-1, with D hard to call. Trimming cost V 3 bases and J 5 bases, with 5 bases left between them. The CDR3 loop spans 12 amino acids. Germline V gene lookup returns CDR1 SGHTA and CDR2 FQGTGA. The CDR3 loop reads CASSFIDNEQFF. The CDR3 nucleotides read TGTGCCAGCAGCTTCATAGACAATGAGCAGTTCTTC.

This clone was counted between two and nine times. The rearrangement joins TRBV7-3 to TRBJ2-3, with 8 bases that match TRBD2. Germline CDR1 reads SGHTA; CDR2 reads FQGTGA. Unmatched junction bases numbered 10, after V lost 1 base and J lost 4 bases. This CDR3 contains 17 residues. CDR3 loop: CASSLRKSGSGADTQYF. DNA for the CDR3: TGTGCCAGCAGCTTAAGGAAGAGCGGGAGTGGCGCAGATACGCAGTATTTT.

In this sample, this clone turned up a few times. The gene calls are TRBV5-1 and TRBJ2-1; D gene uncertain. The V end was cut by 1 base, the J end by 0 bases, with 5 bases between. There are 14 residues in the CDR3. In germline, CDR1 is SGHRS, CDR2 YFSETQ. The CDR3 DNA is TGCGCCAGCAGCTTGACCAGCTCCTACAATGAGCAGTTCTTC. It translates to CASSLTSSYNEQFF.

This clone was detected only once. The chain has TRBV18 and TRBJ1-2; TRBD1 matches 10 bases. The CDR3 is 18 amino acids. V trimming: 3 bases; J trimming: 0 bases; junction bases outside the gene matches: 10. Germline V gene sequence: CDR1 KGHSH, CDR2 LQKENI. CDR3 nucleotide sequence: TGTGCCAGCTCACCCTTCGACAGGGGGCAATCCCCTAACTATGGCTACACCTTC. Its translation is CASSPFDRGQSPNYGYTF. Based on the CDR3 plus reference TRBV18 and TRBJ1-2, the full variable domain is NAGVMQNPRHLVRRRGQEARLRCSPMKGHSHVYWYRQLPEEGLKFMVYLQKENIIDESGMPKERFSAEFPKEGPSILRIQQVVRGDSAAYFCASSPFDRGQSPNYGYTFGSGTRLTVV.